The clone carrying this T cell receptor beta chain was counted only a few times. This CDR3 comprises 15 residues. Germline loops: CDR1 LGHNA, CDR2 YNFKEQ. V gave up 4 bases and J gave up 10 bases, with 20 bases separating them. The sample comes from a study of early T cells in non-severe SARS-CoV-2 infection. Via MiXCR, TCRdb re-called the 5' RACE reads, giving one row per CDR3 protein. Of 25,000 to 35,000 distinct CDR3 sequences in the sample, about 7% were seen once. This clonotype originated in an adult who was a healthcare worker with PCR-confirmed SARS-CoV-2 infection or an uninfected control (not recorded which). The rearrangement joins TRBV4-2 to TRBJ2-4; maybe TRBD2 (5 bases). The sample comprised whole blood. This chain's CDR3 is CASSPQPEGERIQYF. CDR3 in DNA: TGTGCCAGCAGCCCCCAACCAGAGGGAGAGAGGATTCAGTACTTC.